This T cell receptor (beta chain) was sequenced during a study of blood T cell repertoires in COVID-19 (dated by TCRdb to the early 2020s). At the level of the whole study: Collaborator samples came from the United States, Italy and Spain and covered acute and convalescent phases of COVID-19. The prospective study material was composed of cDNA or gDNA derived from T cells, B-cell-depleted T cells, or PBMCs. The sample metadata nearly always contained a de-identified subject ID, COVID-19 status, age in years and sex. The repertoires were made available in a free public database intended to serve as a resource for research on the immune response to SARS-CoV-2. Subjects who had been exposed to COVID-19, were actively infected with it, or had recovered from it provided the deeply sampled blood TCRbeta repertoires that made up the dataset. Where available, HLA class I and class II types were obtained from metadata supplied by the sample provider rather than from assay-based typing. The samples were drawn from the first 160 participants of the ongoing ImmuneRACE study and from some 1,300 subjects provided by 6 global collaborators.

On the study overall, not on this receptor specifically: Clinical and demographic metadata were provided uncurated, with the amount varying by source and participant.

Notes on this clone: Which antigen it targets is not known. Base qualities are not provided; no much larger clone lies one nucleotide away.

In Seattle, one collaborating source enrolled patients while the infection was active and tracked those patients longitudinally over the course of disease. Collaborating institutions collected whole blood in K2EDTA tubes following their own protocols. Collaborator samples were shipped for TCRbeta analysis as frozen whole blood, isolated PBMCs, or DNA extracted from either sample type. TCRbeta CDR3 regions were amplified from genomic DNA by means of the immunoSEQ Assay, a bias-controlled multiplex PCR. In the original analysis: Nucleated cell counts per sample were estimated from amplification of reference gene primers within the assay. Sequence reads were collapsed and filtered to measure the absolute abundance of every unique TCRbeta CDR3 rearrangement. For each sample, productive Simpson clonality was calculated as the square root of Simpson's diversity index across productive rearrangements. In TCRdb, the immuneACCESS table is reduced to in-frame sequences with V and J assigned. These tables do not hold every clone; where another copy was compared, an unresolved V gene accounts for under half, and the others remain unexplained. V, J and clone size are those of that table, while D and trimming were read from the DNA. The sample has 200,000 to 250,000 clones on record, about 83% of them singletons. Around 1.3% of the sample goes to the ten largest clones.

This sequence was found in a woman younger than 45 with COVID-19, enrolled during active disease. Material: peripheral blood.

CDR3 reads: CASSLGAGGQETQYF. The bases are TGTGCCAGCAGCTTAGGGGCGGGAGGCCAAGAGACCCAGTACTTC. This chain joins TRBV7-6 to TRBJ2-5, and TRBD2 aligns with 8 junction nucleotides. CDR3 length: 15 amino acids, cysteine to phenylalanine. Only the CDR3 portion is preserved as DNA: 45 bases, with reading frame beginning at the first base. V lost 1 base and J lost 1 base, and the count of bases not matched to a germline gene is 2. The germline V gene specifies SGHVS as CDR1 and FNYEAQ as CDR2.